This T cell receptor (beta chain) is drawn from a study of blood T cell repertoires in COVID-19. Profiled with immunoSEQ multiplex PCR; TCRdb holds only in-frame clones, not every one. The data hold about 110,000 clones, with 84% observed a single time. This CDR3 is 18 amino acids long. Per germline, CDR1 KGHSH and CDR2 LQKENI. V was cut by 2 bases and J by 4 bases, with 23 bases left in between. The gene calls are TRBV18 and TRBJ1-1; weak D call: TRBD1 (6 bases). This sequence originates from a woman aged 50 to 60 with acute or convalescent COVID-19. Sequenced input: peripheral blood. The CDR3 protein is CASSPIRARTGTFTEAFF. DNA of the CDR3: TGTGCCAGCTCACCAATACGGGCCCGCACAGGGACATTCACTGAAGCTTTCTTT.